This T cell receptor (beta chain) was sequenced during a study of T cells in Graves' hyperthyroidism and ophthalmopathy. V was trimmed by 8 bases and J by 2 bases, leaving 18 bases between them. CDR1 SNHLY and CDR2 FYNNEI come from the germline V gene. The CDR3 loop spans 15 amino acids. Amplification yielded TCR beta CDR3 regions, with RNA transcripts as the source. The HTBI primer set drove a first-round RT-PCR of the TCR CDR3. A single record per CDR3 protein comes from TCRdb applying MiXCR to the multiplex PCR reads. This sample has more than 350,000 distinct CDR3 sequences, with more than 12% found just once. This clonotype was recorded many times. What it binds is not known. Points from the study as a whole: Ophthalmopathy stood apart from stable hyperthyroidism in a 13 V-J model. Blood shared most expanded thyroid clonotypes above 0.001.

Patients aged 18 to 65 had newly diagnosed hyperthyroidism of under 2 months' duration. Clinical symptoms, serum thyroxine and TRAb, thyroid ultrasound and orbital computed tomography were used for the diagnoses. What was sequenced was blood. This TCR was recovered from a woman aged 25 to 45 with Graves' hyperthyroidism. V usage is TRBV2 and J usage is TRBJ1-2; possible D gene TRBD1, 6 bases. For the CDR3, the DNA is TGTGCCAGCCCCGGGACACCCAATCCCAACTATGGCTACACCTTC. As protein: CASPGTPNPNYGYTF.